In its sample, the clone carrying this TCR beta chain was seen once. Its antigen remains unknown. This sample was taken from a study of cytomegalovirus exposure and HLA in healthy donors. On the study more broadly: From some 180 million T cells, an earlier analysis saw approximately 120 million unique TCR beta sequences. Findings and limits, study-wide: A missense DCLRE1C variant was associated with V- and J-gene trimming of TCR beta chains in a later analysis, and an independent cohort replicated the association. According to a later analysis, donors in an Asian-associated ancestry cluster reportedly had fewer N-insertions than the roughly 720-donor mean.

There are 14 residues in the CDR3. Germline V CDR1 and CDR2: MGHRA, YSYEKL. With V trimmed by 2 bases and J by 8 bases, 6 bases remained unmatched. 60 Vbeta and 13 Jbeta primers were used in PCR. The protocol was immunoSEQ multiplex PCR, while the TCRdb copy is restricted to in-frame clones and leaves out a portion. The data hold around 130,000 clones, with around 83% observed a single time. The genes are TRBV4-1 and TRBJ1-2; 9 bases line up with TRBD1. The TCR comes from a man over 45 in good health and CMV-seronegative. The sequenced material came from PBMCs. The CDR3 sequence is CASSQHPTGGGYTF. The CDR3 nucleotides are TGCGCCAGCAGCCAACACCCGACAGGGGGAGGCTACACCTTC.